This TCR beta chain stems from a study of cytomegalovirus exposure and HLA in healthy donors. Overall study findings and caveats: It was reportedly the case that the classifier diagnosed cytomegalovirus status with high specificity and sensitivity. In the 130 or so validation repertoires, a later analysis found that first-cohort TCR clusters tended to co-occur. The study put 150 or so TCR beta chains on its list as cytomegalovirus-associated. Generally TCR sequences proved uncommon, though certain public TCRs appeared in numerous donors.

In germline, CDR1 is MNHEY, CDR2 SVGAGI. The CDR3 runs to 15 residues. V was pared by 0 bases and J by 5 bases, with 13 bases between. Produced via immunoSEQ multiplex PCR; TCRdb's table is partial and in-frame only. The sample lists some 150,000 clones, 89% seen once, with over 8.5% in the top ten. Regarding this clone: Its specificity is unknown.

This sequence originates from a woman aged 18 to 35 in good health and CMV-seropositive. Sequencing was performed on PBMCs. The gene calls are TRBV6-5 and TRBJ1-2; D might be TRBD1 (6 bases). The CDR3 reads CASSYSIQGGYGYTF. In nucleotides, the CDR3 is TGTGCCAGCAGTTACTCGATACAGGGAGGGTATGGCTACACCTTC.